This T cell receptor (beta chain) was sequenced in a study of control samples from healthy donors and cancer patients. Assay: immunoSEQ multiplex PCR; the TCRdb copy retains only in-frame clones and omits some. The sample has fewer than 90,000 clones; under 90% are singletons. Sequenced input: blood. This receptor was identified in a middle-aged man in good health.

The CDR3: CATSRDRISGNTIYF. The CDR3 nucleotides read TGTGCCACCAGCAGAGATCGGATCTCTGGAAACACCATATATTTT. The V gene is TRBV15, the J gene TRBJ1-3, with D uncertain. The germline V gene has CDR1 LNHNV and CDR2 YYDKDF (reference sequence). The CDR3 sequence is 15 residues long. V lost 0 bases to trimming and J lost 0 bases, with 6 bases between them.